Listed below are T cell receptor beta chains from one sample, sequenced in a study of CD8+ T cells in alopecia areata. The repertoire was sequenced with immunoSEQ multiplex PCR; TCRdb's copy has only in-frame clones and lacks some. This sample has more than 150,000 clones, with approximately 49% found just once. The specimen was CD8+ T cells sorted from blood, collected around week 53, from a patient treated with tofacitinib. These receptors all come from a human donor with alopecia areata. CDR3s include the opening cysteine and the closing phenylalanine or tryptophan. The D gene is left open where the match is weak. Clone size is not always given. Where it is, it says once, few, many or a class for expanded clones.

>-|TRBJ2-5|TRBD1|TRBV27
TGTGCCAGCAGTTTATCGGGACAGGGAGGGATGGAGACCCAGTACTTC
CASSLSGQGGMETQYF
>-|TRBJ2-3|-|TRBV2
TGTGCCAGCAACGATTTCACAGATACGCAGTATTTT
CASNDFTDTQYF
>-|TRBJ2-2|-|TRBV11-2
TGTGCCAGCAGCTTATTCGTGGTCAGTGCGGCCGGGGAGCTGTTTTTT
CASSLFVVSAAGELFF
>-|TRBJ2-1|TRBD2|TRBV30
TGTGCCTGGGGAGCGGGGGGGCGATACAATGAGCAGTTCTTC
CAWGAGGRYNEQFF
>few|TRBJ2-7|-|TRBV29-1
TGCAGCGTTGAATTGGTCTCGGGGAGACCCTACGAGCAGTACTTC
CSVELVSGRPYEQYF
>-|TRBJ2-7|-|TRBV5-6
TGTGCCAGCAGCTTGAGCCCCTACGAGCAGTACTTC
CASSLSPYEQYF
>-|TRBJ1-2|-|TRBV6-5
TGTGCCAGCAGTTACGAGCGACAGAGATATGGCTACACCTTC
CASSYERQRYGYTF
>few|TRBJ2-4|-|TRBV18
TGTGCCAGCTCACCCAGTAGGGGGGACTCCAAAAACATTCAGTACTTC
CASSPSRGDSKNIQYF
>few|TRBJ2-5|TRBD1|TRBV27
TGTGCCAGCAGTTCTACCGGGACAGGGGTGCAGACCCAGTACTTC
CASSSTGTGVQTQYF
>-|TRBJ1-6|-|TRBV9
TGTGCCAGCAGCGCAGGTCCGGGAGAGTCCTATAATTCACCCCTCCACTTT
CASSAGPGESYNSPLHF
>few|TRBJ2-3|-|TRBV19
TGTGCCAGTAGTCGGTCGAGCGGGTACACAGATACGCAGTATTTT
CASSRSSGYTDTQYF
>-|TRBJ2-5|-|TRBV7-6
TGTGCCAGCAGCACCTCCCCCAGGAGCCAAGAGACCCAGTACTTC
CASSTSPRSQETQYF
>-|TRBJ1-3|-|TRBV18
TGTGCCAGCTCACCATTCCCGGGCCAGACGTCTGGAAACACCATATATTTT
CASSPFPGQTSGNTIYF
>-|TRBJ1-1|-|TRBV6-5
TGTGCCAGCAGTCCGGCGGAGGGGAACACTGAAGCTTTCTTT
CASSPAEGNTEAFF
>-|TRBJ2-7|-|TRBV29-1
TGCAGCGTTGAGGGATTATACGAGCAGTACTTC
CSVEGLYEQYF
>once|TRBJ2-7|TRBD1|TRBV4-2
TGTGCCAGCAGCCAGACACAGGGGGAAGGCTCCTACGAGCAGTACTTC
CASSQTQGEGSYEQYF
>few|TRBJ2-3|TRBD1|TRBV27
TGTGCCAGCAGTTCGTGGGGGACAGGGGGCACAGATACGCAGTATTTT
CASSSWGTGGTDTQYF
>-|TRBJ2-1|TRBD2|TRBV27
TGTGCCAGCAGTTTAATGGTAGCGGGGGTGAACAATGAGCAGTTCTTC
CASSLMVAGVNNEQFF
>-|TRBJ2-7|-|TRBV6-5
TGTGCCAGCAGTCGGACTACCTCCTACGAGCAGTACTTC
CASSRTTSYEQYF
>-|TRBJ1-1|-|TRBV7-2
TGTGCCAGCAGCCCTTCGATGAACACTGAAGCTTTCTTT
CASSPSMNTEAFF
>few|TRBJ1-1|-|TRBV11-2
TGTGCCAGCAGCTTAGGCACTGAAGCTTTCTTT
CASSLGTEAFF
>-|TRBJ1-1|TRBD1|TRBV30
TGTGCCTGGAGTGTACAGGGGGACACTGAAGCTTTCTTT
CAWSVQGDTEAFF
>few|TRBJ2-3|-|TRBV29-1
TGCAGCGTTGAAACAGCTCCAGATACGCAGTATTTT
CSVETAPDTQYF
>-|TRBJ1-5|TRBD1|TRBV6-5
TGTGCCAGCAGACTGGACAGGGACAATCAGCCCCAGCATTTT
CASRLDRDNQPQHF
>-|TRBJ1-6|-|TRBV30
TGTGCCTGGAGGACACAGAGCTCCTATAATTCACCCCTCCACTTT
CAWRTQSSYNSPLHF
>many|TRBJ2-3|TRBD2|TRBV6-4
TGTGCCAGCAGTGGGACTAGCGGGGGCACAGATACGCAGTATTTT
CASSGTSGGTDTQYF
>few|TRBJ1-2|TRBD1|TRBV29-1
TGCAGCGCCTCGACAGGGGAACACAGATACACCTTC
CSASTGEHRYTF
>-|TRBJ2-7|-|TRBV6-1
TGTGCCAGCAGCCCCACACGAACCTACGAGCAGTACTTC
CASSPTRTYEQYF
>-|TRBJ1-1|-|TRBV15
TGTGCCACCTCAAGTGGTCGTCACACTGAAGCTTTCTTT
CATSSGRHTEAFF
>-|TRBJ2-7|TRBD1|TRBV7-8
TGTGCCAGCAGCTCCACCCTCGGGACAGGGATCTACGAGCAGTACTTC
CASSSTLGTGIYEQYF
>-|TRBJ1-2|-|TRBV4-1
TGCGCCAGCAGCTATCGGGAGGGTTATGGCTACACCTTC
CASSYREGYGYTF
>few|TRBJ2-6|-|TRBV30
TGTGCCTGGAGCCGTACCCAGGGTAAAGGAGCCAACGTCCTGACTTTC
CAWSRTQGKGANVLTF
>few|TRBJ2-3|TRBD1|TRBV5-1
TGCGCCACGAATCAGGACAGGGCAGACACAGATACGCAGTATTTT
CATNQDRADTDTQYF
>-|TRBJ2-5|TRBD2|TRBV5-1
TGCGCCAGCAGCCCGGGAGCGGGGGTAGTTGAGACCCAGTACTTC
CASSPGAGVVETQYF
>-|TRBJ2-3|-|TRBV5-1
TGCGCCAGCAGCTTGGATGGTAGCACAGATACGCAGTATTTT
CASSLDGSTDTQYF
>-|TRBJ2-1|TRBD1|TRBV30
TGTGCCTGGGCCGGGACAGGTTACAATGAGCAGTTCTTC
CAWAGTGYNEQFF